The clone carrying this T cell receptor beta chain has a handful of counts. Its antigen is as yet unknown. This specimen belongs to a study of T cells after yellow fever vaccination. Findings of the study overall: Abundant clonotypes from the bulk population could contaminate FACS-sorted repertoires. Overlap between CD4 and CD8 compartments was detected for a small share of clonotypes.

TCRdb reprocessed the 5' RACE reads via MiXCR and lists one record per CDR3 protein. The sample holds roughly 400,000 distinct CDR3 sequences; around a sixth are singletons and the top ten take 15% to 20%. This CDR3 has 12 residues. The germline gives CDR1 SNHLY, CDR2 FYNNEI. V gave up 10 bases and J gave up 1 base; unmatched junction bases: 1. The V gene is TRBV2, the J gene TRBJ2-3, with TRBD2 identical over 8 bases. The receptor was isolated from a man aged 18 to 29 who received the YFV17D yellow fever vaccine. The specimen comprised PBMCs, sampled before the yellow fever booster vaccination. The CDR3 nucleotides are TGTGCCACGGGAGGGGGCACAGATACGCAGTATTTT. Its translation: CATGGGTDTQYF.